This T cell receptor (beta chain) derives from a study of blood T cell repertoires in COVID-19. Across the whole study: Sites across the United States, Italy and Spain contributed samples from acute and convalescent COVID-19.

This clone is a singleton in its sample. Cohorts were determined from participant-reported clinical history. The assay was immunoSEQ multiplex PCR, and TCRdb's table has in-frame clones only and misses some. The sample holds about 210,000 clones; roughly 79% are singletons and the top ten take about 8.9%. Trimming cost V 3 bases and J 2 bases; bases outside gene matches: 7. In germline, CDR1 is DFQATT, CDR2 SNEGSKA (reference sequence). This CDR3 has 14 amino acids. The TCR sequence derives from a woman in her forties or fifties with acute COVID-19. The chain employs TRBV20-1 and TRBJ2-7, with 7 bases aligning to TRBD2. Sequenced sample: PBMCs or T cells enriched from blood (not recorded which). CDR3 residues: CSASRSGTPYEQYF. The CDR3 nucleotides read TGCAGTGCTAGTAGGAGCGGGACGCCCTACGAGCAGTACTTC.